This T cell receptor (beta chain) was captured by sequencing in a study of OX40 agonist ivuxolimab in advanced cancers. For this clone: The antigen remains undetermined.

Study results and caveats: The study observed clonal expansion of CD4+ and CD8+ blood T cells by week 6 at 0.1 to 3.0 mg/kg.

The CDR3 is 14 residues long. Deletions cut 5 bases from V and 3 bases from J, with 13 bases between. CDR1 SGHRS and CDR2 YFSETQ come from the germline V gene. The table came from immunoSEQ multiplex PCR; TCRdb's copy has only in-frame clones and leaves some out. The repertoire holds roughly 50,000 clones, with approximately 88% as singletons. Blood sampling was done at baseline, cycle 4 day 1, and cycle 7 day 1. This material consisted of CD4+ or CD8+ T cells sorted from blood, taken in a trial of the OX40 agonist ivuxolimab. The chain uses TRBV5-1 and TRBJ2-3; D is perhaps TRBD2 (6 bases). This TCR derives from an adult with an advanced solid tumor such as melanoma, head and neck, liver or kidney cancer. CDR3: CASRAGDLTDTQYF. The CDR3 DNA reads TGCGCCAGCAGAGCGGGCGACCTGACAGATACGCAGTATTTT.